This TCR beta chain came from a study of graft-versus-host responses after intestinal transplantation. Study-level information: Recipients had multivisceral, liver-intestinal, or isolated intestinal transplants. Recipients across the board were started on anti-thymocyte globulin induction, then kept on tacrolimus and steroids for around three years.

V was clipped by 5 bases and J by 5 bases, with 19 bases between them. This CDR3 is built from 16 residues. Per the germline V gene, CDR1 is LNHDA and CDR2 is SQIVND (reference sequence). The study's findings and limits: Detection of GvH clones occurred in recipient marrow, and some had their first appearance in ileum or blood.

Profiled with immunoSEQ multiplex PCR; TCRdb holds only in-frame clones, not every one. Among more than 100,000 clones listed, just under 95% were seen once. A remark on this clone: Its antigen is unknown.

The V gene is TRBV19, the J gene TRBJ1-5, with D perhaps TRBD1 (6 bases). Source: unstimulated CD4+ T cells sorted from spleen or lymph node cells, taken before intestinal transplant. This clonotype was sampled from a human donor who received an intestinal transplant. The CDR3 sequence is CASSPVPGDPYQPQHF. In DNA form, the CDR3 reads TGTGCCAGTAGTCCCGTCCCAGGGGACCCTTATCAGCCCCAGCATTTT. The full variable domain, rest sourced from reference TRBV19 and TRBJ1-5, is DGGITQSPKYLFRKEGQNVTLSCEQNLNHDAMYWYRQDPGQGLRLIYYSQIVNDFQKGDIAEGYSVSREKKESFPLTVTSAQKNPTAFYLCASSPVPGDPYQPQHFGDGTRLSIL.